The sequence of this T cell receptor beta chain was determined in a study of blood T cell repertoires in COVID-19. V dropped 0 bases and J dropped 4 bases, with 16 bases sitting between them. This CDR3 has 17 amino acids. From germline, CDR1 is SGHVS and CDR2 FNYEAQ. Sequencing used immunoSEQ multiplex PCR; TCRdb keeps in-frame clones, though not all of them. This repertoire shows roughly 150,000 clones, approximately 79% found once; its top ten account for 7.3%. The chain employs TRBV7-6 and TRBJ2-1; a weak D match, TRBD1 (8 bases). What was sequenced was PBMCs or T cells enriched from blood (not recorded which). The receptor's source is a man in his fifties or sixties who had recovered from COVID-19. CDR3 sequence reads: CASSLAQQGGYYNEQFF. The CDR3 DNA reads TGTGCCAGCAGCTTAGCACAACAGGGGGGGTATTACAATGAGCAGTTCTTC.